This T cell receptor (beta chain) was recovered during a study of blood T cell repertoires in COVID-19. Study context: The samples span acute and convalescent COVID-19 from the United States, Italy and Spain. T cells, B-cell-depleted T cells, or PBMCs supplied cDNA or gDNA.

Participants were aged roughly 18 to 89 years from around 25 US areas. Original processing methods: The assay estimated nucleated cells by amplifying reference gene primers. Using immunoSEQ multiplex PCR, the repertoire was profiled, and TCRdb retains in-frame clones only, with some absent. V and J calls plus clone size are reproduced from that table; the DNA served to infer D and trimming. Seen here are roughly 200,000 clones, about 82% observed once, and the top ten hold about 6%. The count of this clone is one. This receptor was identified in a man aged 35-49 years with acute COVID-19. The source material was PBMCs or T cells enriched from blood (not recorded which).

The CDR3 loop reads CASSPATPGQGQLHYGYTF. DNA of the CDR3: TGTGCCAGCAGCCCGGCAACCCCGGGACAGGGACAACTTCACTATGGCTACACCTTC. The chain couples TRBV5-4 to TRBJ1-2; TRBD1 aligns across 9 bases. The length of the CDR3 is 19 residues. V was clipped by 4 bases and J by 3 bases; unmatched bases: 19. Per germline, CDR1 SGHNT and CDR2 YYREEE (reference sequence).